One and the same sample provided the 31 T cell receptor beta chains below, sequenced in a study of beta chain features in type 1 diabetes (dated by TCRdb to between 2018 and 2020). Libraries were constructed by the immunoSEQ multiplex PCR assay. The High Capacity cDNA Reverse Transcription Kit was used to reverse transcribe all of the isolated RNA, meaning that expressed TCRB transcripts were what got sequenced. In TCRdb, the immuneACCESS table is reduced to in-frame sequences with V and J assigned. These tables do not hold every clone; where another copy was compared, an unresolved V gene accounts for under half, and the others remain unexplained. Counted in this sample were more than 300,000 clones; about 14% of them appeared once. The top ten clonotypes cover roughly 0.019% of the sample. Input material: naive CD4+ T cells from blood. The cell subset or site label, read with the paper, signifies: true naive CD4+ T cells. Every receptor here comes from a young woman in good health.

The chain carries TRBV4-1 and TRBJ2-7; tentatively, D is TRBD2 (5 bases). The V gene lost 0 bases and the J gene lost 0 bases, with 9 bases spanning the gap. The CDR3 spans 15 residues. Germline-derived CDR1 and CDR2 are MGHRA and YSYEKL. The CDR3 is CASSQDHRGSYEQYF. The CDR3 DNA reads TGCGCCAGCAGCCAAGATCATCGGGGCTCCTACGAGCAGTACTTC.

This clone was found a few times. J is TRBJ1-2 and V is TRBV29-1; 7 nucleotides line up with TRBD1. J lost 10 bases, V lost 0 bases, and 8 bases had no gene match. CDR3 length: 13 amino acids. Germline CDR1 is SQVTM and CDR2 is ANQGSEA. This CDR3 is CSVEDRGLHPYTF. CDR3 nucleotide sequence: TGCAGCGTTGAAGATAGGGGGCTGCACCCCTACACCTTC.

This chain uses TRBV28 with TRBJ2-1; TRBD2 is a possible D gene (5 bases). With 7 bases removed from V and 7 bases from J, the gap between germline ends came to 11 bases. The CDR3 runs to 12 residues. Germline V gene lookup returns CDR1 MDHEN and CDR2 SYDVKM. The CDR3 sequence is CASTGVSNEQFF. DNA for the CDR3: TGTGCCAGCACCGGGGTCTCTAATGAGCAGTTCTTC.

This clone was found a few times. The chain uses TRBV29-1 and TRBJ2-7; D gene uncertain. Trimming took off 4 bases at V and 2 bases at J, with 12 bases between the two ends. Germline V gene lookup returns CDR1 SQVTM and CDR2 ANQGSEA. This CDR3 is built from 13 residues. CDR3 region: CSVVLQPPYEQYF. CDR3 DNA sequence: TGCAGCGTTGTATTACAGCCTCCCTACGAGCAGTACTTC.

The chain joins TRBV5-1 to TRBJ2-5, with unresolved D. The CDR3 loop spans 15 amino acids. V dropped 0 bases and J dropped 2 bases, with 11 bases sitting between them. The germline gives CDR1 SGHRS, CDR2 YFSETQ. The CDR3 sequence: CASSLESGVQETQYF. CDR3 nucleotides: TGCGCCAGCAGCTTGGAGTCCGGTGTACAAGAGACCCAGTACTTC.

The table lists this clone with a few counts. V and J are TRBV20-1 and TRBJ2-5; TRBD2 aligns across 7 bases. The CDR3 sequence is 11 residues long. Germline V gene lookup returns CDR1 DFQATT and CDR2 SNEGSKA (reference sequence). The J segment lost 4 bases and the V segment lost 7 bases, leaving 3 bases of the junction unmatched. The CDR3 nucleotides read TGCAGTGGACTAGCAGGAGAGACCCAGTACTTC. It encodes CSGLAGETQYF.

This clone occurred a few times. Other DNA sequences in the same sample also yield this CDR3. V and J are TRBV6-6 and TRBJ1-5, with D perhaps TRBD1 (5 bases). The germline V gene has CDR1 MNHNY and CDR2 SVGAGI (reference sequence). CDR3 length: 14 amino acids. V lost 2 bases and J 4 bases, leaving 9 bases between the germline ends. CDR3 in DNA: TGTGCCAGCAGTTACGGTGCAGGGAATCAGCCCCAGCATTTT. This gives the protein CASSYGAGNQPQHF.

Only a few counts were recorded for this clone. This chain joins TRBV4-2 and TRBJ2-2, with 11 bases fitting TRBD1. Germline CDR1 reads LGHNA; CDR2 reads YNFKEQ. The CDR3 length is 15 residues. V was clipped by 4 bases and J by 3 bases; unmatched bases: 1. In nucleotides, the CDR3 is TGTGCCAGCAGCCCGGGACAGGGGGACACCGGGGAGCTGTTTTTT. Translated: CASSPGQGDTGELFF.

This clone has a handful of counts. V usage is TRBV19 and J usage is TRBJ1-2; D perhaps matches TRBD1 (5 bases). CDR3 length: 15 amino acids. CDR1 is LNHDA, CDR2 SQIVND, per germline (reference sequence). Trimming took 5 bases from V and 0 from J, leaving 13 bases between them. In nucleotides, the CDR3 is TGTGCCAGTAGTCTCCCCGGCAGGGCTAACTATGGCTACACCTTC. Residues: CASSLPGRANYGYTF.

The chain combines TRBV29-1 with TRBJ2-5; 10 positions agree with TRBD2. Germline V gene data show CDR1 as SQVTM and CDR2 as ANQGSEA. The CDR3 spans 16 residues. V was pared by 3 bases and J by 9 bases, with 16 bases of the junction left unmatched. The CDR3 sequence is CSVDERRSGGGEAQYF. In DNA form, the CDR3 reads TGCAGCGTTGATGAGAGACGGAGCGGGGGGGGTGAAGCCCAGTACTTC. Full variable domain (rest looked up from reference TRBV29-1 and TRBJ2-5): SAVISQKPSRDICQRGTSLTIQCQVDSQVTMMFWYRQQPGQSLTLIATANQGSEATYESGFVIDKFPISRPNLTFSTLTVSNMSPEDSSIYLCSVDERRSGGGEAQYFGPGTRLLVL.

The chain recombines TRBV14 with TRBJ2-1; D is possibly TRBD2 (6 bases). V lost 4 bases to trimming and J lost 6 bases, with 13 bases between them. Germline V gives CDR1 SGHDN, CDR2 FVKESK. The CDR3 sequence is 14 residues long. The CDR3 sequence: CASSRSDYFNEQFF. Written as DNA, the CDR3 is TGTGCCAGCAGCCGATCGGACTACTTCAATGAGCAGTTCTTC.

Only a few counts were recorded for this clone. This chain uses TRBV30 with TRBJ2-1, with TRBD2 as a possible D gene (6 bases). The CDR3 is 15 residues long. Germline loops: CDR1 GTSNPN, CDR2 SVGIG (reference sequence). V was clipped by 3 bases and J by 0 bases, with 12 bases between them. CDR3 coding DNA: TGTGCCTGGAGATGGGACTCCAGCTCCTACAATGAGCAGTTCTTC. Its translation: CAWRWDSSSYNEQFF. The variable domain in full, completed from reference TRBV30 and TRBJ2-1, reads SQTIHQWPATLVQPVGSPLSLECTVEGTSNPNLYWYRQAAGRGLQLLFYSVGIGQISSEVPQNLSASRPQDRQFILSSKKLLLSDSGFYLCAWRWDSSSYNEQFFGPGTRLTVL.

V is TRBV6-5 and J is TRBJ1-2; maybe TRBD1 (5 bases). Trimming cost V 8 bases and J 9 bases, with 13 bases left between them. Germline values: CDR1 MNHEY, CDR2 SVGAGI. The CDR3 has 11 residues. Written as DNA, the CDR3 is TGTGCCAGCTCGAGTGGGGCCCGCTACACCTTC. Encoded protein: CASSSGARYTF.

V and J are TRBV5-4 and TRBJ2-2, with 13 positions matching TRBD2. V lost 5 bases to trimming and J lost 3 bases; unmatched junction nucleotides: 7. This CDR3 is 17 amino acids long. Germline CDR1 is SGHNT and CDR2 is YYREEE (reference sequence). CDR3 DNA sequence: TGTGCCAGCAGATCACTAGCGGGAGGGGACTACACCGGGGAGCTGTTTTTT. It specifies CASRSLAGGDYTGELFF. Looking up the rest from reference TRBV5-4 and TRBJ2-2 gives the full variable domain: ETGVTQSPTHLIKTRGQQVTLRCSSQSGHNTVSWYQQALGQGPQFIFQYYREEENGRGNFPPRFSGLQFPNYSSELNVNALELDDSALYLCASRSLAGGDYTGELFFGEGSRLTVL.

This clone was picked up a small number of times. The chain recombines TRBV18 with TRBJ1-4; TRBD1 is a possible D gene (5 bases). Germline CDR1 and CDR2: KGHSH and LQKENI. CDR3 length: 16 amino acids. V lost 3 bases and J lost 7, with 18 bases in between. The CDR3 spells CASSPLTYRGGEKLFF. CDR3 nucleotide sequence: TGTGCCAGCTCACCCCTGACTTATAGGGGAGGTGAAAAACTGTTTTTT.

This chain connects TRBV5-6 to TRBJ2-2; D not certain. The V end was cut by 0 bases, the J end by 2 bases, with 14 bases between. The CDR3 runs to 17 residues. CDR1 SGHDT and CDR2 YYEEEE come from the germline V gene. CDR3 DNA: TGTGCCAGCAGCTTGGCCGGTATGGCAGGAAACACCGGGGAGCTGTTTTTT. Protein: CASSLAGMAGNTGELFF.

The V gene is TRBV28, the J gene TRBJ2-1; 8 bases match TRBD1. The trim removed 5 bases at V and 4 bases at J, leaving 10 bases unmatched. This CDR3 has 16 residues. The germline V gene has CDR1 MDHEN and CDR2 SYDVKM. Here the CDR3 reads CASSPTGTGSYNEQFF. Here the CDR3 DNA reads TGTGCCAGCAGTCCGACCGGGACAGGCTCATACAATGAGCAGTTCTTC.

This clone was observed a handful of times. The chain links TRBV30 to TRBJ2-1, with 12 bases lining up with TRBD1. The V gene's germline CDR1 is GTSNPN and CDR2 SVGIG (reference sequence). The V segment lost 3 bases and the J segment 12 bases; nucleotides outside the gene matches: 18. There are 17 residues in the CDR3. The CDR3 DNA reads as TGTGCCTGGAGCGGCCCATCGTCGGGACAGGGGGCCGAGGGGCAGTTCTTC. It is translated as CAWSGPSSGQGAEGQFF. Complete variable domain (other parts from reference TRBV30 and TRBJ2-1): SQTIHQWPATLVQPVGSPLSLECTVEGTSNPNLYWYRQAAGRGLQLLFYSVGIGQISSEVPQNLSASRPQDRQFILSSKKLLLSDSGFYLCAWSGPSSGQGAEGQFFGPGTRLTVL.

The V call is TRBV4-3, the J call TRBJ2-3; D possibly corresponds to TRBD2 (6 bases). The CDR3 totals 15 residues. The germline V and J ends were trimmed by 0 bases and 4 bases, with 11 bases remaining between them. Germline V CDR1 and CDR2: LGHNA, YSLEER. CDR3 nucleotide sequence: TGCGCCAGCAGCCAAGATCGATGGGGGGCAGATACGCAGTATTTT. Translated, it gives CASSQDRWGADTQYF.

This clone appeared a few times. The rearrangement uses TRBV7-8 and TRBJ2-3, with 8 bases aligning to TRBD1. The CDR3 extends over 14 amino acids. From germline, CDR1 is SGHVS and CDR2 FQNEAQ. J was trimmed by 1 base and V by 5 bases; bases with no gene match: 2. The CDR3 bases are TGTGCCAGCAGCCTCAGGGGGCGCACAGATACGCAGTATTTT. It encodes CASSLRGRTDTQYF.

The chain employs TRBV2 and TRBJ1-1, with 7 bases that match TRBD1. The junction had 5 bases not matched to a gene; V was cut back by 0 bases and J by 1 base. From germline, CDR1 is SNHLY and CDR2 FYNNEI. The CDR3 is 16 amino acids. CDR3 coding DNA: TGTGCCAGCAGTGAAGCAGAGGGGGCTCCGAACACTGAAGCTTTCTTT. It translates to CASSEAEGAPNTEAFF.

The rearrangement links TRBV7-9 to TRBJ2-3, with 7 bases matching TRBD1. Trimming took 5 bases from V and 0 from J; bases not matched to a gene: 8. Germline CDR1 reads SEHNR; CDR2 reads FQNEAQ (reference sequence). This CDR3 region has 16 residues. In nucleotides, the CDR3 is TGTGCCAGCAGCGCGCAAACAGGGGTCAGCACAGATACGCAGTATTTT. Amino acid sequence: CASSAQTGVSTDTQYF.

This clone turned up a few times. The V gene is TRBV18, the J gene TRBJ1-5, with a possible D match to TRBD1 (6 bases). Germline assignment: CDR1 KGHSH and CDR2 LQKENI. V lost 4 bases to trimming and J lost 5 bases, with 12 bases between them. The CDR3 is 14 amino acids. The CDR3 spells CASSQGAGDQPQHF. DNA for the CDR3: TGTGCCAGCTCACAGGGTGCAGGGGATCAGCCCCAGCATTTT.

This clone was seen a handful of times. The chain has TRBV5-1 and TRBJ2-1, with 10 bases lining up with TRBD2. The CDR3 covers 17 residues. V lost 1 base, J lost 0 bases, and 4 bases stayed unmatched. Germline values: CDR1 SGHRS, CDR2 YFSETQ. The CDR3 bases are TGCGCCAGCAGCTTGACACTAGCGGGGAGCTCCTACAATGAGCAGTTCTTC. Protein: CASSLTLAGSSYNEQFF.

For the CDR3, the DNA is TGTGCCAGCAGCTTAGCGCGAATTGGGCAGTTCTTC. It translates to CASSLARIGQFF. The chain has TRBV7-2 and TRBJ2-1; D ambiguous. The V end was cut by 0 bases, the J end by 12 bases, with 9 bases between. Germline V gene data show CDR1 as SGHTA and CDR2 as FQGNSA. The CDR3 is made up of 12 amino acids.

The table lists this clone with a few counts. V and J are TRBV19 and TRBJ2-2; D is unresolved. The CDR3 spans 14 residues. Trimming removed 6 bases at V and 6 bases at J, with 14 bases between. Germline values: CDR1 LNHDA, CDR2 SQIVND (reference sequence). The CDR3 sequence is CASSKTLGAGELFF. As DNA, the CDR3 is TGTGCCAGTAGCAAGACTCTAGGTGCCGGGGAGCTGTTTTTT.

V gene TRBV2 combines with J gene TRBJ1-1, with D possibly TRBD1 on 6 matching bases. With 8 bases removed from V and 0 bases from J, the gap between germline ends came to 10 bases. The CDR3 length is 13 residues. Germline CDR1 and CDR2: SNHLY and FYNNEI. Written as DNA, the CDR3 is TGTGCCAGCTCCGGACAGTTGAACACTGAAGCTTTCTTT. It yields the protein CASSGQLNTEAFF.

V gene TRBV7-6 combines with J gene TRBJ1-5, with D possibly matching TRBD1 (5 bases). Germline CDR1 and CDR2: SGHVS and FNYEAQ. V was clipped by 8 bases and J by 3 bases, with 14 bases between them. This CDR3 has 14 residues. The CDR3: CASASGGDNQPQHF. DNA for the CDR3: TGTGCCAGCGCATCGGGGGGAGACAATCAGCCCCAGCATTTT.

V usage is TRBV6-6 and J usage is TRBJ1-5; a possible D gene is TRBD1 (5 bases). Trimming pared 6 bases from V and 5 bases from J, leaving 11 bases between. Germline V gene data show CDR1 as MNHNY and CDR2 as SVGAGI (reference sequence). The CDR3 runs 13 residues. The CDR3, as DNA: TGTGCCAGCAGAAGAACCAGGGATCAGCCCCAGCATTTT. Residues: CASRRTRDQPQHF.

This clone was seen a few times. This same CDR3 is encoded by further DNA sequences in the sample. The rearrangement links TRBV7-2 to TRBJ2-7; maybe TRBD1 (5 bases). The CDR3 runs 15 residues. Trimming left V 5 bases short and J 1 base short, with 15 bases between. Germline V lookup: CDR1 SGHTA, CDR2 FQGNSA. The CDR3, as DNA: TGTGCCAGCAGCCCCAGAACAGGCGCATCCTACGAGCAGTACTTC. Its translation: CASSPRTGASYEQYF. Together with reference TRBV7-2 and TRBJ2-7, the CDR3 gives the full variable domain: GAGVSQSPSNKVTEKGKDVELRCDPISGHTALYWYRQSLGQGLEFLIYFQGNSAPDKSGLPSDRFSAERTGGSVSTLTIQRTQQEDSAVYLCASSPRTGASYEQYFGPGTRLTVT.

This clone appeared a few times. V gene TRBV10-3 combines with J gene TRBJ2-3, with unresolved D. Germline V CDR1 and CDR2: ENHRY, SYGVKD. The CDR3 totals 13 residues. Trimming pared 4 bases from V and 3 bases from J, leaving 8 bases between. CDR3 sequence (DNA): TGTGCCATCAGTGGAGAGAGAACAGATACGCAGTATTTT. Encoded protein: CAISGERTDTQYF.